The 20 T cell receptor beta chains in this list originate from one sample, sequenced in a study of response to subunit inactivated influenza vaccine. In TCRdb, the RT-PCR reads were re-called with MiXCR into one record per CDR3 protein. This table has some 640,000 distinct CDR3 sequences, approximately 15% appearing once. Sequencing used PBMCs from blood, obtained less than 15 days before vaccination. The origin of the receptors is a man over 45 who received an inactivated influenza vaccine.

This chain uses TRBV6-2 or TRBV6-3 with TRBJ2-4, with D perhaps TRBD2 (5 bases). Trimming took off 2 bases at V and 8 bases at J, with 13 bases between the two ends. Germline V gene data show CDR1 as MNHEY and CDR2 as SVGEGT. This CDR3 comprises 14 residues. In nucleotides, the CDR3 is TGTGCCAGCAGTTACGGTCTAGCTTGGGACATTCAGTACTTC. It translates to CASSYGLAWDIQYF.

This clonotype was seen more than once but under ten times. The chain employs TRBV12-3 or TRBV12-4 and TRBJ2-1; possibly TRBD2 for D (5 bases). This CDR3 contains 11 residues. Trimming shortened V by 6 bases and J by 9 bases, and 9 bases separated the two germline ends. CDR3 bases: TGTGCCAGCAGGCAGCGGATTGAGCAGTTCTTC. Protein: CASRQRIEQFF.

The chain links TRBV6-1 to TRBJ1-1; the D is unclear. CDR3 size: 14 residues. The germline V and J ends were trimmed by 7 bases and 1 base, with 13 bases remaining between them. Germline lookup yields CDR1 MNHNS and CDR2 SASEGT. CDR3 sequence: CASTSPTANTEAFF. Written as DNA, the CDR3 is TGTGCCAGCACCTCCCCCACAGCGAACACTGAAGCTTTCTTT.

The chain employs TRBV20-1 and TRBJ2-1, with 11 nucleotides matching TRBD2. After removal of 0 bases from V and 1 base from J, the junction contained 8 bases not matched to a gene. The CDR3 runs to 18 residues. Germline CDR1 DFQATT, CDR2 SNEGSKA (reference sequence). The CDR3 sequence: CSARDSSGRYKSYNEQFF. The DNA for the CDR3 is TGCAGTGCTAGAGATTCTAGCGGGAGGTACAAGTCCTACAATGAGCAGTTCTTC.

V and J are TRBV29-1 and TRBJ2-5; tentatively, D is TRBD2 (6 bases). This CDR3 contains 15 residues. Germline assignment: CDR1 SQVTM and CDR2 ANQGSEA. V gave up 4 bases and J gave up 3 bases, with 18 bases separating them. The CDR3 here is CSVGGVGAGKETQYF. The CDR3, as DNA: TGCAGCGTTGGGGGGGTTGGTGCAGGGAAAGAGACCCAGTACTTC.

This chain uses TRBV7-9 with TRBJ2-4; 8 bases are shared with TRBD2. The CDR3 has 12 amino acids. Trimming cost V 6 bases and J 6 bases; bases outside gene matches: 1. Per germline, CDR1 SEHNR and CDR2 FQNEAQ (reference sequence). The CDR3 nucleotides are TGTGCCAGCAGTCGGGGGGGAAACATTCAGTACTTC. Translating gives CASSRGGNIQYF.

The table lists this clonotype with many counts. The chain combines TRBV12-3 or TRBV12-4 with TRBJ2-3, with a possible D match to TRBD1 (6 bases). Trimming cost V 5 bases and J 0 bases, with 12 bases left between them. CDR3 size: 15 residues. CDR3 sequence reads: CASSPRTASTDTQYF. DNA of the CDR3: TGTGCCAGCAGTCCTAGGACAGCTAGCACAGATACGCAGTATTTT.

The chain employs TRBV12-3 or TRBV12-4 and TRBJ1-6; D remains ambiguous. CDR3 length: 14 amino acids. The ends were cut back, 6 bases at V and 6 bases at J, with 12 bases in the middle. This CDR3 is CASSRGVINSPLHF. CDR3 bases: TGTGCCAGCAGCCGTGGGGTTATTAATTCACCCCTCCACTTT.

This clonotype was observed a few times. This chain joins TRBV5-1 and TRBJ2-7; D uncertain. The CDR3 loop spans 14 amino acids. CDR1 and CDR2 (germline): SGHRS, YFSETQ. V shed 0 bases and J shed 3 bases, with 10 bases lying between them. The CDR3 protein is CASSLGPTGYEQYF. The CDR3, as DNA: TGCGCCAGCAGCTTGGGACCCACTGGCTACGAGCAGTACTTC.

This clonotype has only a few counts. V and J are TRBV6-2 or TRBV6-3 and TRBJ2-2; D call uncertain. The CDR3 spans 12 residues. Trimming took 6 bases from V and 6 from J, leaving 8 bases between them. Germline CDR1 reads MNHEY; CDR2 reads SVGEGT. The CDR3 is CASSRAAGELFF. The CDR3 DNA reads TGTGCCAGCAGCCGGGCAGCCGGGGAGCTGTTTTTT.

V and J are TRBV20-1 and TRBJ2-5; no reliable D call. The CDR3 has 12 amino acids. The V end was cut by 4 bases, the J end by 5 bases, with 11 bases between. Germline assignment: CDR1 DFQATT and CDR2 SNEGSKA (reference sequence). The CDR3 bases are TGCAGTGCTACGGTCCCCGGCGAGACCCAGTACTTC. Translating gives CSATVPGETQYF.

Ten or more counts support this clonotype. The chain recombines TRBV5-6 with TRBJ2-5, with TRBD1 as a possible D gene (5 bases). The CDR3 contains 15 residues. V lost 4 bases and J 1 base, leaving 14 bases between the germline ends. Looked up from germline, CDR1 is SGHDT and CDR2 is YYEEEE. The CDR3, as DNA: TGTGCCAGCAGCCCAAATCAGGGAATCCAAGAGACCCAGTACTTC. This encodes CASSPNQGIQETQYF.

This chain uses TRBV14 with TRBJ2-1; D is perhaps TRBD2 (5 bases). This CDR3 has 13 residues. CDR1 is SGHDN and CDR2 is FVKESK in the germline V gene. V was cut by 4 bases and J by 10 bases, with 14 bases left in between. This chain's CDR3 is CASSPVLLGEQFF. DNA for the CDR3: TGTGCCAGCAGCCCAGTGTTACTAGGCGAGCAGTTCTTC. The full variable domain, completed using reference TRBV14 and TRBJ2-1, is EAGVTQFPSHSVIEKGQTVTLRCDPISGHDNLYWYRRVMGKEIKFLLHFVKESKQDESGMPNNRFLAERTGGTYSTLKVQPAELEDSGVYFCASSPVLLGEQFFGPGTRLTVL.

There are many counts of this clonotype. The rearrangement uses TRBV7-2 and TRBJ2-1; 7 bases align to TRBD1. This CDR3 contains 14 residues. Germline V lookup: CDR1 SGHTA, CDR2 FQGNSA. Unmatched junction bases numbered 1, after V lost 0 bases and J lost 5 bases. The CDR3 nucleotides read TGTGCCAGCAGCTTAGCGACAGGGAACAATGAGCAGTTCTTC. This gives the protein CASSLATGNNEQFF.

This clonotype was counted only a few times. The rearrangement links TRBV4-2 to TRBJ2-5; 7 bases map to TRBD2. In germline, CDR1 is LGHNA, CDR2 YNFKEQ. This CDR3 is built from 19 residues. Germline trimming cut 0 bases from V and 6 bases from J; bases unmatched to any gene: 19. This chain's CDR3 is CASSQDKTSSQRRSKTQYF. As DNA, the CDR3 is TGTGCCAGCAGCCAAGATAAGACTAGCAGTCAACGGAGGTCGAAGACCCAGTACTTC.

The CDR3 sequence: CASSPDSGNSYNEQFF. The CDR3, as DNA: TGTGCCAGCAGCCCTGATAGCGGTAACTCCTACAATGAGCAGTTCTTC. The chain joins TRBV12-3 or TRBV12-4 to TRBJ2-1; D might be TRBD2 (6 bases). The V end was cut by 6 bases, the J end by 0 bases, with 15 bases between. The CDR3 sequence is 16 residues long.

This clonotype has just a few counts. The chain carries TRBV27 and TRBJ2-3, with 11 positions matching TRBD2. The CDR3 consists of 17 residues. Germline CDR1 reads MNHEY; CDR2 reads SMNVEV (reference sequence). V shed 5 bases, J shed 3 bases, and the junction held 10 bases outside the gene matches. The CDR3 loop reads CASSPPERLAGTDTQYF. The CDR3 bases are TGTGCCAGCAGTCCGCCAGAGAGACTAGCGGGGACAGATACGCAGTATTTT.

This chain joins TRBV29-1 and TRBJ2-4, with a possible D match to TRBD1 (5 bases). The germline V and J ends were trimmed by 7 bases and 3 bases, with 7 bases remaining between them. The V gene's germline CDR1 is SQVTM and CDR2 ANQGSEA. CDR3 length: 11 amino acids. DNA for the CDR3: TGCAGCGGGGGCGTCAAAAACATTCAGTACTTC. Protein product: CSGGVKNIQYF.

This clonotype was picked up many times. The chain links TRBV20-1 to TRBJ2-7; D perhaps matches TRBD2 (5 bases). V lost 3 bases and J 7 bases, leaving 16 bases between the germline ends. Germline loops: CDR1 DFQATT, CDR2 SNEGSKA (reference sequence). This CDR3 is 13 amino acids long. CDR3 bases: TGCAGTGCTAGGCAGCAGTCAAGAGGGGAGCAGTACTTC. This sequence encodes CSARQQSRGEQYF.

Ten or more counts support this clonotype. V is TRBV4-1 and J is TRBJ1-1, with D hard to call. Germline CDR1 MGHRA, CDR2 YSYEKL. The V gene lost 1 base and the J gene lost 3 bases, with 9 bases spanning the gap. This CDR3 region has 14 residues. Here the CDR3 DNA reads TGCGCCAGCAGCCAAGGGTTTGCAGACACTGAAGCTTTCTTT. It specifies CASSQGFADTEAFF.